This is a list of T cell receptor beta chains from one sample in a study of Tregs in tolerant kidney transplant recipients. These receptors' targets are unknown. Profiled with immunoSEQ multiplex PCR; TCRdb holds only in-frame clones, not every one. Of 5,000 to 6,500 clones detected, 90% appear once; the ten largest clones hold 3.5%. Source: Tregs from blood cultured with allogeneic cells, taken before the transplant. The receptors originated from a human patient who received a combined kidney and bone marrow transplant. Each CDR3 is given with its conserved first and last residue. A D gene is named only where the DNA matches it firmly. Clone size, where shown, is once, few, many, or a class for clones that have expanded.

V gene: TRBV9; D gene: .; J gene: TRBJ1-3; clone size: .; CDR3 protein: CASSVRETGLSYRNTIYF; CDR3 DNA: TGTGCCAGCAGCGTCAGGGAGACAGGCCTCTCCTATCGAAACACCATATATTTT
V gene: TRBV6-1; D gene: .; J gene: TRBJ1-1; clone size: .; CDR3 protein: CASKSTGRGGEAFF; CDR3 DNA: TGTGCCAGCAAATCCACAGGGCGGGGGGGTGAAGCTTTCTTT
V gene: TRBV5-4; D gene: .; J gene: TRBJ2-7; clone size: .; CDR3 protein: CANSIGGLISYEQYF; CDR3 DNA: TGTGCCAACAGCATTGGCGGGTTGATCTCCTACGAGCAGTACTTC
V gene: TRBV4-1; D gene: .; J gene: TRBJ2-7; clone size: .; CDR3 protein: CASSQGISVSEQYF; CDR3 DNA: TGCGCCAGCAGCCAAGGGATTTCGGTTTCCGAGCAGTACTTC
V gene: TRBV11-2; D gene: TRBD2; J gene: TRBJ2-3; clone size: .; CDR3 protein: CASLLAGPGDTQYF; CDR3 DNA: TGTGCCAGCTTACTAGCGGGGCCGGGGGATACGCAGTATTTT
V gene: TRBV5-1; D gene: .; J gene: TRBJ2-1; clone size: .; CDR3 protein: CASSSRRGEEQFF; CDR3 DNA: TGCGCCAGCAGCTCCCGGCGTGGGGAAGAGCAGTTCTTC
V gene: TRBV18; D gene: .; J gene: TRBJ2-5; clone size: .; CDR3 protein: CASSLTRVGETQYF; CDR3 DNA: TGTGCCAGCTCACTCACTAGGGTGGGCGAGACCCAGTACTTC
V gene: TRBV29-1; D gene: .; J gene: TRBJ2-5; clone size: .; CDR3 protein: CSVGAETQYF; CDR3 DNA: TGCAGCGTTGGGGCGGAGACCCAGTACTTC
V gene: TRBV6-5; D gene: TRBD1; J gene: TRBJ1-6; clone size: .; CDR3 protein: CASTQQGAFRSPLHF; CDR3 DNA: TGTGCCAGCACCCAACAGGGGGCGTTTCGTTCACCCCTCCACTTT
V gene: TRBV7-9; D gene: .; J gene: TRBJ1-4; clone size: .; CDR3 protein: CASSPSPGEKLFF; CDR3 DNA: TGTGCCAGCAGCCCTTCGCCAGGGGAAAAACTGTTTTTT
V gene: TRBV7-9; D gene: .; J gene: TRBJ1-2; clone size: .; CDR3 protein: CASGGGYGYTF; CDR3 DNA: TGTGCCAGCGGGGGCGGGTATGGCTACACCTTC
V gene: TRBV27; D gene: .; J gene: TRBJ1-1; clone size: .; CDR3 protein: CASSPWAPNRVTEAFF; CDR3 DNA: TGTGCCAGCAGTCCCTGGGCCCCGAACAGGGTTACTGAAGCTTTCTTT
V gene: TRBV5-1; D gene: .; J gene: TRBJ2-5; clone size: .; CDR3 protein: CASSLGQGRGETQYF; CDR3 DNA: TGCGCCAGCAGCTTGGGCCAGGGGAGAGGAGAGACCCAGTACTTC
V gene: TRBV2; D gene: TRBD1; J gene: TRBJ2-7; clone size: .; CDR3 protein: CASSRDSYEQYF; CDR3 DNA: TGTGCCAGCAGCCGGGACAGCTACGAGCAGTACTTC
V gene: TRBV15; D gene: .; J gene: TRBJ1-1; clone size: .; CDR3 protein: CATSRDPPGAEAFF; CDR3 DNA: TGTGCCACCAGCAGAGATCCCCCCGGGGCTGAAGCTTTCTTT
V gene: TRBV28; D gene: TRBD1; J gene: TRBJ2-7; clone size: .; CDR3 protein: CASSLLGTGGEEQYF; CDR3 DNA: TGTGCCAGCAGTTTATTGGGGACAGGGGGCGAGGAGCAGTACTTC
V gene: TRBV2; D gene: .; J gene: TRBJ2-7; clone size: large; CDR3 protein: CASSRQGGPYEQYF; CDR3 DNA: TGTGCCAGCAGCCGCCAGGGGGGACCTTACGAGCAGTACTTC
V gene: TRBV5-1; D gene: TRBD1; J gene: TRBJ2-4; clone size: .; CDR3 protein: CAPSLGQGGWVAKNIQYF; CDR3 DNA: TGCGCCCCCAGCTTGGGACAGGGGGGATGGGTAGCCAAAAACATTCAGTACTTC
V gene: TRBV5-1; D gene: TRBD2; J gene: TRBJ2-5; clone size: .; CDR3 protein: CASSLGMSGRPGETQYF; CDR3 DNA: TGCGCCAGCAGCCTGGGGATGAGCGGGAGGCCTGGGGAGACCCAGTACTTC
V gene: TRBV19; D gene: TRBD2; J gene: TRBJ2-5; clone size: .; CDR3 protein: CASSLSGGAETQYF; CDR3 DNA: TGTGCCAGTAGTCTTAGCGGGGGGGCAGAGACCCAGTACTTC
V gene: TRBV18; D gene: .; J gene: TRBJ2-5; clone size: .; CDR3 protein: CASSPTPMETQYF; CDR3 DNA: TGTGCCAGCTCACCCACCCCGATGGAGACCCAGTACTTC
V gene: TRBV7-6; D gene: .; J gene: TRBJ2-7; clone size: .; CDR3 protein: CASSLQPGDEQYF; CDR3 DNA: TGTGCCAGCAGCTTACAGCCGGGAGACGAGCAGTACTTC
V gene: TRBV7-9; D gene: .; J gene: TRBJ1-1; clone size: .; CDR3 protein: CASSLAQGYTEAFF; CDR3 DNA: TGTGCCAGCAGCTTAGCGCAAGGGTACACTGAAGCTTTCTTT
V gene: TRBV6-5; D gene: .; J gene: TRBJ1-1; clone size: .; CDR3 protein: CASSYSRAAGRTEAFF; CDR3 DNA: TGTGCCAGCAGTTACTCGAGGGCGGCGGGGAGGACTGAAGCTTTCTTT
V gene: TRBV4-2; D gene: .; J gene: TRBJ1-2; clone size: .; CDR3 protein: CASSQNTGPLLYGYTF; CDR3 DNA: TGTGCCAGCAGCCAAAACACAGGCCCCCTACTCTATGGCTACACCTTC
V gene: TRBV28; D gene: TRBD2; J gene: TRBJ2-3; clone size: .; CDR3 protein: CASSFRLAGEVDTQYF; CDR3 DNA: TGTGCCAGCAGTTTCCGACTAGCGGGAGAGGTAGATACGCAGTATTTT
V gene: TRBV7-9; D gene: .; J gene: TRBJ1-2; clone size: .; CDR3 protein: CASSLTGYDADGYTF; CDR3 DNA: TGTGCCAGCAGCTTAACAGGTTACGATGCCGATGGCTACACCTTC
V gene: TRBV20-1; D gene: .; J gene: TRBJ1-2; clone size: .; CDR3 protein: CSAADSYGYTF; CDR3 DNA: TGCAGTGCTGCCGACAGTTATGGCTACACCTTC
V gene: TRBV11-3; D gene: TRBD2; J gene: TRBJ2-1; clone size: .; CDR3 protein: CASSLGSGDEQFF; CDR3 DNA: TGTGCCAGCAGCTTAGGCAGCGGGGATGAGCAGTTCTTC
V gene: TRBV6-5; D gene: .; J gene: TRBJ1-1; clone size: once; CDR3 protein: CASSYSKDVEAFF; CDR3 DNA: TGTGCCAGCAGTTACTCGAAGGACGTCGAAGCTTTCTTT
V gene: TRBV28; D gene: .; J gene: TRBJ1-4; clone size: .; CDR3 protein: CASRINEKLFF; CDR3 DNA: TGTGCCAGCAGAATTAATGAAAAACTGTTTTTT
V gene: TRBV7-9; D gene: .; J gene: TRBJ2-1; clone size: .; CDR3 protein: CASSLEGEQFF; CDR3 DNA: TGTGCCAGCAGCTTAGAAGGGGAGCAGTTCTTC
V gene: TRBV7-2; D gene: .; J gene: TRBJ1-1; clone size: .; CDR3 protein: CASSLARGNTEAFF; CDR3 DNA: TGTGCCAGCAGCTTAGCGCGGGGAAACACTGAAGCTTTCTTT
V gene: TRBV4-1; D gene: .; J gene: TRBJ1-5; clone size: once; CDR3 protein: CASSQDASWSNQPQHF; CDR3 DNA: TGCGCCAGCAGCCAAGATGCCTCCTGGAGCAATCAGCCCCAGCATTTT
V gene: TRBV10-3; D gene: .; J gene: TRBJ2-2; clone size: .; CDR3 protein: CAISPSNTGELFF; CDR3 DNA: TGTGCCATCTCTCCGTCGAACACCGGGGAGCTGTTTTTT
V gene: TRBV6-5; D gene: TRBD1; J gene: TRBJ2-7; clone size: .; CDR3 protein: CASRTDRKSAYEQYF; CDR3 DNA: TGTGCCAGCAGGACGGACAGGAAATCCGCCTACGAGCAGTACTTC
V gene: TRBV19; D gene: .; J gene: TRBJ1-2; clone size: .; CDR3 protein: CASSRSLYGYTF; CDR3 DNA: TGTGCCAGTAGTAGATCGCTATATGGCTACACCTTC
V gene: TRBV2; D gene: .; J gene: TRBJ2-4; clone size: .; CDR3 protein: CATATQGNIQYF; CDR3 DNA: TGTGCCACCGCGACCCAGGGAAACATTCAGTACTTC
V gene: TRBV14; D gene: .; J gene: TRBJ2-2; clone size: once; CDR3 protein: CASSLGMNTGELFF; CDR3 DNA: TGTGCCAGCAGCCTCGGGATGAACACCGGGGAGCTGTTTTTT
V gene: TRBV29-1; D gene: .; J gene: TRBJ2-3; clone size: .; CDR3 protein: CSVGRTFATDTQYF; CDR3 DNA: TGCAGCGTTGGGAGGACGTTCGCCACAGATACGCAGTATTTT
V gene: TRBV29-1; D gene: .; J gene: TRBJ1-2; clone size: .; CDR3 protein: CSGGSNYGYTF; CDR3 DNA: TGCAGCGGTGGCAGTAACTATGGCTACACCTTC